The 3 T cell receptor beta chains below come from one sample, sequenced in a study of blood T cell repertoires in COVID-19. Some clones are missing from TCRdb's copy, which holds only in-frame ones; the method was immunoSEQ multiplex PCR. The sample has 200,000 to 300,000 clones, 85% to 90% seen once. The sample consisted of PBMCs or T cells enriched from blood (not recorded which). Receptor source: a man between 50 and 59 years old who had been exposed to COVID-19.

This clone was found a few times. This chain joins TRBV10-3 and TRBJ1-6; 8 nucleotides agree with TRBD1. The junction had 6 bases not matched to a gene; V was cut back by 6 bases and J by 8 bases. Germline V gene lookup returns CDR1 ENHRY and CDR2 SYGVKD. The CDR3 runs 14 residues. CDR3 sequence (DNA): TGTGCCATCAGCCGGGGACAGGTCGATTCACCCCTCCACTTT. Its translation: CAISRGQVDSPLHF.

This chain uses TRBV5-1 with TRBJ1-4; 7 bases match TRBD1. CDR3 length: 15 amino acids. Germline CDR1 is SGHRS and CDR2 is YFSETQ. Trimming cost V 1 base and J 5 bases; bases outside gene matches: 5. The CDR3 reads CASSLFAGGNEKLFF. The CDR3 region has the DNA TGCGCCAGCAGCTTGTTCGCAGGGGGAAATGAAAAACTGTTTTTT. The variable domain in full, completed from reference TRBV5-1 and TRBJ1-4, reads KAGVTQTPRYLIKTRGQQVTLSCSPISGHRSVSWYQQTPGQGLQFLFEYFSETQRNKGNFPGRFSGRQFSNSRSEMNVSTLELGDSALYLCASSLFAGGNEKLFFGSGTQLSVL.

This chain joins TRBV19 and TRBJ1-4; D is unclear. This CDR3 spans 16 amino acids. Germline CDR1 is LNHDA and CDR2 is SQIVND (reference sequence). V lost 4 bases to trimming and J lost 6 bases, with 18 bases between them. This CDR3 reads CASSTHRLWRDEKLFF. CDR3 nucleotide sequence: TGTGCCAGTAGTACCCACCGTTTATGGAGGGATGAAAAACTGTTTTTT. Supplemented by reference TRBV19 and TRBJ1-4, the full variable domain reads DGGITQSPKYLFRKEGQNVTLSCEQNLNHDAMYWYRQDPGQGLRLIYYSQIVNDFQKGDIAEGYSVSREKKESFPLTVTSAQKNPTAFYLCASSTHRLWRDEKLFFGSGTQLSVL.